Reported below is one TCR beta chain. What it binds is not known. This specimen comes from a study of Tregs in tolerant kidney transplant recipients. General study findings and limits: Findings come from small patient numbers and require larger validation. Biological reproducibility was not directly addressed in this study.

Assay used: immunoSEQ multiplex PCR; TCRdb lists only in-frame clones, some missing. The profile shows around 64,000 clones, around 87% of them singletons. CDR1 is LNHDA, CDR2 SQIVND, per germline (reference sequence). The junction had 12 bases not matched to a gene; V was cut back by 11 bases and J by 1 base. The CDR3 has 15 residues. Mixed chimerism was transient after nonmyeloablative marrow transplants from related graft donors. Unstimulated Tregs (CD4+CD25+CD127-) and CD4+CD25- non-Tregs were sorted from PBMCs. This receptor was obtained from a human patient who received a combined kidney and bone marrow transplant. The graft donor may be the source of some T cells. The sample here was CD4+ T cells from blood (PBMCs), taken 6 months after the transplant. The V and J genes are TRBV19 and TRBJ2-5; 8 nucleotides match TRBD2. CDR3 loop: CASTRQREFQETQYF. For the CDR3, the DNA is TGTGCCTCCACCAGGCAGCGGGAGTTCCAAGAGACCCAGTACTTC.